The rows below give T cell receptor beta chains drawn from one sample of a study of blood T cell repertoires in COVID-19. Libraries were prepared by immunoSEQ multiplex PCR; TCRdb keeps only in-frame clonotypes and omits some of them. The sample has about 80,000 clones, roughly four fifths seen once. The sequencing sample was made of peripheral blood. The source of these receptors is a man in his 70s with active or convalescent COVID-19. CDR3s include the opening cysteine and the closing phenylalanine or tryptophan. The D gene is left open where the match is weak. For some rows the clone size is stated as once, few or many, or as a class when expanded; others skip it.

v_call: TRBV10-3; clone_size: -; d_call: TRBD2; j_call: TRBJ2-1; cdr3_nt: TGTGCCATCAGTGTGACTAGCGGATACAATGAGCAGTTCTTC; cdr3_aa: CAISVTSGYNEQFF
v_call: TRBV5-1; clone_size: few; d_call: TRBD2; j_call: TRBJ2-2; cdr3_nt: TGCGCCAGCAGCCCATCGGGGGGGCGCGCCACCGGGGAGCTGTTTTTT; cdr3_aa: CASSPSGGRATGELFF
v_call: TRBV29-1; clone_size: -; d_call: -; j_call: TRBJ1-1; cdr3_nt: TGCAGCGTTGGCGGGCGAACAGGGCTTGAAGCTTTCTTT; cdr3_aa: CSVGGRTGLEAFF
v_call: TRBV6-5; clone_size: -; d_call: -; j_call: TRBJ2-1; cdr3_nt: TGTGCCAGCAGGGGACCGGGACGTGGGAGGTCAGAGCAGTTCTTC; cdr3_aa: CASRGPGRGRSEQFF
v_call: TRBV7-2; clone_size: -; d_call: TRBD1; j_call: TRBJ1-2; cdr3_nt: TGTGCCAGCAGACGACAGGGGTCCTCGGCGGAAGGCTACACCTTC; cdr3_aa: CASRRQGSSAEGYTF
v_call: TRBV7-9; clone_size: -; d_call: -; j_call: TRBJ1-6; cdr3_nt: TGTGCCAGCAGCTTAGGGCAACCCAATTCACCCCTCCACTTT; cdr3_aa: CASSLGQPNSPLHF
v_call: TRBV6-5; clone_size: -; d_call: TRBD1; j_call: TRBJ1-5; cdr3_nt: TGTGCCAGCAGTTTTACAGGGGCTGATCAGCCCCAGCATTTT; cdr3_aa: CASSFTGADQPQHF
v_call: TRBV28; clone_size: -; d_call: -; j_call: TRBJ1-5; cdr3_nt: TGTGCCAGCAGTTTATGGGACAACAATCAGCCCCAGCATTTT; cdr3_aa: CASSLWDNNQPQHF
v_call: TRBV5-6; clone_size: -; d_call: -; j_call: TRBJ2-3; cdr3_nt: TGTGCCAGCAGCTTGGGCGGGGACCCCACAGATACGCAGTATTTT; cdr3_aa: CASSLGGDPTDTQYF
v_call: TRBV4-2; clone_size: once; d_call: -; j_call: TRBJ1-4; cdr3_nt: TGTGCCAGCAGCCAAGACTGGGAGTCAGGAAAACTGTTTTTT; cdr3_aa: CASSQDWESGKLFF
v_call: TRBV18; clone_size: -; d_call: -; j_call: TRBJ1-1; cdr3_nt: TGTGCCAGCTCATCGCTGGGGGGAATTGAAGCTTTCTTT; cdr3_aa: CASSSLGGIEAFF
v_call: TRBV10-1; clone_size: -; d_call: -; j_call: TRBJ2-4; cdr3_nt: TGCGCCAGCAGTGATGGACCCCGGGATTCTCAACACTTC; cdr3_aa: CASSDGPRDSQHF
v_call: TRBV28; clone_size: once; d_call: -; j_call: TRBJ2-5; cdr3_nt: TGTGCCAGCAGCCCGGGAGCACAAGAGACCCAGTACTTC; cdr3_aa: CASSPGAQETQYF
v_call: TRBV14; clone_size: many; d_call: TRBD1; j_call: TRBJ2-7; cdr3_nt: TGTGCCAGCAGCCCCTTCCGGGACAGGGGGCGCGTACCCTACGAGCAGTACTTC; cdr3_aa: CASSPFRDRGRVPYEQYF
v_call: TRBV11-2; clone_size: few; d_call: -; j_call: TRBJ1-6; cdr3_nt: TGTGCCAGCACCCTAAGGACAGAGAACTCACCCCTCCACTTT; cdr3_aa: CASTLRTENSPLHF
v_call: TRBV25-1; clone_size: few; d_call: -; j_call: TRBJ1-3; cdr3_nt: TGTGCCAGCAGCCCAGGGTCTGGAAACACCATATATTTT; cdr3_aa: CASSPGSGNTIYF
v_call: TRBV2; clone_size: -; d_call: -; j_call: TRBJ2-3; cdr3_nt: TGTGCCAGCATGCGGTCGGGGATGGGCACAGATACGCAGTATTTT; cdr3_aa: CASMRSGMGTDTQYF
v_call: TRBV19; clone_size: -; d_call: -; j_call: TRBJ1-5; cdr3_nt: TGTGCCAGTAGCGACAGTGGTATCCAGCCCCAGCATTTT; cdr3_aa: CASSDSGIQPQHF
v_call: TRBV5-6; clone_size: -; d_call: TRBD1; j_call: TRBJ1-5; cdr3_nt: TGTGCCAGCAGCCAGACGCCCTACAGGGGAGGAAGCAATCAGCCCCAGCATTTT; cdr3_aa: CASSQTPYRGGSNQPQHF
v_call: TRBV2; clone_size: -; d_call: TRBD1; j_call: TRBJ1-6; cdr3_nt: TGTGCCAGCAGCTTCCTGGACAGGGGAGAATCACCCCTCCACTTT; cdr3_aa: CASSFLDRGESPLHF
v_call: TRBV5-4; clone_size: -; d_call: -; j_call: TRBJ2-1; cdr3_nt: TGTGCCAGCAGCAGCCAAAATGAGCAGTTCTTC; cdr3_aa: CASSSQNEQFF
v_call: TRBV12-1; clone_size: -; d_call: -; j_call: TRBJ1-6; cdr3_nt: TGTGCCAGCAGCTTTTTTTTGTCCCGTCAGGAACGTAATAATTCACCCCTCCACTTT; cdr3_aa: CASSFFLSRQERNNSPLHF
v_call: TRBV6-6; clone_size: -; d_call: -; j_call: TRBJ1-2; cdr3_nt: TGTGCCAGCAGTACCTCCGGCAGCGACTCGGGCTACACCTTC; cdr3_aa: CASSTSGSDSGYTF
v_call: TRBV7-2; clone_size: -; d_call: TRBD1; j_call: TRBJ2-7; cdr3_nt: TGTGCCAGCAGCTTAAGTACGGGCAGGGGGTACTACGAGCAGTACTTC; cdr3_aa: CASSLSTGRGYYEQYF
v_call: TRBV2; clone_size: few; d_call: TRBD1; j_call: TRBJ1-5; cdr3_nt: TGTGCCAGCAAGGGTAGACAGGGGAGCAATCAGCCCCAGCATTTT; cdr3_aa: CASKGRQGSNQPQHF
v_call: TRBV2; clone_size: -; d_call: -; j_call: TRBJ2-2; cdr3_nt: TGTGCCAGCAGTGGCCAAAGCGCGAACACCGGGGAGCTGTTTTTT; cdr3_aa: CASSGQSANTGELFF
v_call: TRBV5-5; clone_size: -; d_call: TRBD1; j_call: TRBJ2-2; cdr3_nt: TGTGCCAGCAACGGACAGGGGGGACCAGACAGGGAGCTGTTTTTT; cdr3_aa: CASNGQGGPDRELFF
v_call: TRBV28; clone_size: -; d_call: TRBD1; j_call: TRBJ1-2; cdr3_nt: TGTGCCAGCAGTTTAACGACAGGGGATGGCTACACCTTC; cdr3_aa: CASSLTTGDGYTF
v_call: TRBV19; clone_size: -; d_call: TRBD1; j_call: TRBJ1-6; cdr3_nt: TGTGCCAGTAAGAGGCAGGGGGATTCACCCCTCCACTTT; cdr3_aa: CASKRQGDSPLHF
v_call: TRBV3-1/TRBV3-2; clone_size: -; d_call: -; j_call: TRBJ1-1; cdr3_nt: TGTGCCAGCAGCCAAGGCGGGCGGGGCACTGAAGCTTTCTTT; cdr3_aa: CASSQGGRGTEAFF
v_call: TRBV28; clone_size: once; d_call: TRBD1; j_call: TRBJ1-4; cdr3_nt: TGTGCCAGCAGAACCAGGGGGCAGGTCGGAAAACTGTTTTTT; cdr3_aa: CASRTRGQVGKLFF
v_call: TRBV10-1; clone_size: -; d_call: -; j_call: TRBJ2-1; cdr3_nt: TGCGCCAGCAGTGAGTCAGGCAGGGGTGGCCGCGGGCAGTTCTTC; cdr3_aa: CASSESGRGGRGQFF
v_call: TRBV24-1; clone_size: -; d_call: -; j_call: TRBJ1-1; cdr3_nt: TGTGCCACTGGGACATCCACGATTACGAACACTGAAGCTTTCTTT; cdr3_aa: CATGTSTITNTEAFF
v_call: TRBV6-5; clone_size: -; d_call: -; j_call: TRBJ1-2; cdr3_nt: TGTGCCAGCAACAGGGCGGGTAGTGGCTACACCTTC; cdr3_aa: CASNRAGSGYTF
v_call: TRBV9; clone_size: -; d_call: -; j_call: TRBJ2-2; cdr3_nt: TGTGCCAGCACTCCACGTCCTAGCCACCCTACCGGGGAGCTGTTTTTT; cdr3_aa: CASTPRPSHPTGELFF
v_call: TRBV6-5; clone_size: once; d_call: TRBD1; j_call: TRBJ2-3; cdr3_nt: TGTGCCACAGGGGGGACAGGGTCCGATACGCAGTATTTT; cdr3_aa: CATGGTGSDTQYF
v_call: TRBV10-3; clone_size: once; d_call: TRBD2; j_call: TRBJ2-3; cdr3_nt: TGTGCCACCAGACGGGGGGGGGCCCGTGAGTCAGATACGCAGTATTTT; cdr3_aa: CATRRGGARESDTQYF
v_call: TRBV30; clone_size: -; d_call: TRBD1; j_call: TRBJ2-7; cdr3_nt: TGTGCCTGGAGTCCCCGAGACAGGGGCAACGAGCAGTACTTC; cdr3_aa: CAWSPRDRGNEQYF
v_call: TRBV6-1; clone_size: -; d_call: -; j_call: TRBJ1-5; cdr3_nt: TGTGCCAGCAGTGAAGCCGAGCAGCCCCAGCATTTT; cdr3_aa: CASSEAEQPQHF
v_call: TRBV5-1; clone_size: -; d_call: -; j_call: TRBJ2-2; cdr3_nt: TGCGCCAGCAGTTTGCCCACGGGGACCGGGGAGCTGTTTTTT; cdr3_aa: CASSLPTGTGELFF
v_call: TRBV6-5; clone_size: few; d_call: -; j_call: TRBJ1-1; cdr3_nt: TGTGCCAGCAGTAACACAGTGAACACTGAAGCTTTCTTT; cdr3_aa: CASSNTVNTEAFF
v_call: TRBV7-9; clone_size: -; d_call: -; j_call: TRBJ1-2; cdr3_nt: TGTGCCAGCAGCTCGGAGACGCTCGGCTACACCTTC; cdr3_aa: CASSSETLGYTF
v_call: TRBV6-5; clone_size: -; d_call: -; j_call: TRBJ2-6; cdr3_nt: TGTGCCAGCAATTCCCCGGCAGGTGGGGCCAACGTCCTGACTTTC; cdr3_aa: CASNSPAGGANVLTF
v_call: TRBV6-5; clone_size: -; d_call: TRBD1; j_call: TRBJ2-1; cdr3_nt: TGTGCCAGCAGTCGACAGGGGCTGGGACACAATGAGCAGTTCTTC; cdr3_aa: CASSRQGLGHNEQFF
v_call: TRBV28; clone_size: -; d_call: -; j_call: TRBJ1-1; cdr3_nt: TGTGCCAGCAGTTTCAACATGGGGGGACCGCTCTTT; cdr3_aa: CASSFNMGGPLF
v_call: TRBV2; clone_size: few; d_call: -; j_call: TRBJ1-6; cdr3_nt: TGTGCCTCCAGAAGGGGTTCCTCCTATAATTCACCCCTCCACTTT; cdr3_aa: CASRRGSSYNSPLHF
v_call: TRBV10-3; clone_size: few; d_call: -; j_call: TRBJ2-7; cdr3_nt: TGTGCCATCAGCCCTAGAAAGGACTGGGCCTACGAGCAGTACTTC; cdr3_aa: CAISPRKDWAYEQYF
v_call: TRBV7-8; clone_size: few; d_call: TRBD2; j_call: TRBJ2-7; cdr3_nt: TGTGCGTCCAGGGGACTAGGGCTCGAGCAGTACTTC; cdr3_aa: CASRGLGLEQYF
v_call: TRBV24-1; clone_size: -; d_call: TRBD1; j_call: TRBJ2-7; cdr3_nt: TGTGCCACCGCGTCAAATTACGGACAGGGTATGTACGAGCAGTACTTC; cdr3_aa: CATASNYGQGMYEQYF
v_call: TRBV5-1; clone_size: many; d_call: TRBD2; j_call: TRBJ2-1; cdr3_nt: TGCGCCAGCAGGACTAGCGGATCCTACAATGAGCAGTTCTTC; cdr3_aa: CASRTSGSYNEQFF
v_call: TRBV6-5; clone_size: -; d_call: -; j_call: TRBJ2-3; cdr3_nt: TGTGCCAGCAGTTACACCGGACAAACACCCGATACGCAGTATTTT; cdr3_aa: CASSYTGQTPDTQYF
v_call: TRBV7-8; clone_size: -; d_call: -; j_call: TRBJ2-6; cdr3_nt: TGTGCCAGCAGCTTAGGCAGCTCTGGGGCCAACGTCCTGACTTTC; cdr3_aa: CASSLGSSGANVLTF
v_call: TRBV5-1; clone_size: -; d_call: -; j_call: TRBJ1-2; cdr3_nt: TGCGCCAGCAGCTTAGACAGTGCTGGCCACACCTTC; cdr3_aa: CASSLDSAGHTF
v_call: TRBV11-2; clone_size: -; d_call: -; j_call: TRBJ2-7; cdr3_nt: TGTGCCAGCAGCTTAATTGGTTTAGCTGGGGCCGAGCAGTACTTC; cdr3_aa: CASSLIGLAGAEQYF
v_call: TRBV7-9; clone_size: many; d_call: -; j_call: TRBJ2-2; cdr3_nt: TGTGCCAGCAGCTTCGCAGGGGTCACCGGGGAGCTGTTTTTT; cdr3_aa: CASSFAGVTGELFF